This T cell receptor beta chain was identified in a study of identical twins. Notes on the study in general: Zero-insertion analyses were open to partial confounding by invariant MAIT and iNKT cells.

Only a few counts were recorded for this clonotype. Its antigen is undetermined. cDNA molecules carried unique molecular identifiers, and template switching added a universal primer site. Using its own MiXCR run on the 5' RACE reads, TCRdb lists one record per CDR3 protein. The data contain about 570,000 distinct CDR3 sequences, nearly 10% of them singletons. These same data were also listed under a study on yellow fever vaccine responses in identical twins.

The source is a woman younger than 30 in good health. Sequenced material: PBMCs.

The CDR3 loop is CASSLGTVMNTEAFF. The CDR3 coding sequence is TGTGCCAGCAGCTTAGGGACGGTCATGAACACTGAAGCTTTCTTT. The chain couples TRBV7-8 to TRBJ1-1; the D is unclear. Trimming pared 1 base from V and 0 bases from J, leaving 9 bases between. The CDR3 has 15 amino acids. The germline V gene has CDR1 SGHVS and CDR2 FQNEAQ.